A selection of T cell receptor beta chains follows, all from one sample in a study of blood T cell repertoires in COVID-19. Clones were sequenced by immunoSEQ multiplex PCR, and TCRdb holds only the in-frame ones, with some missing. Among 250,000 to 350,000 clones listed, roughly 84% were seen once. The sample taken for sequencing was peripheral blood. Receptor source: an older person with COVID-19, enrolled during active disease. The CDR3 runs from the conserved cysteine through the conserved F or W. Each record gives: J gene, clone size, D gene, V gene, CDR3 DNA, CDR3 protein. A D gene is named only where the DNA matches it firmly. A clone size is listed for some rows: how often the clone was seen (once, few, many), or a class if it is expanded.

>TRBJ1-5|-|-|TRBV12-3/TRBV12-4
TGTGCCAGCAGTCTCACGACAGAACTCCAGCATTTT
CASSLTTELQHF
>TRBJ2-2|-|TRBD2|TRBV5-1
TGCGCCAGCAGCTCCGGGACTAGCGGTCTCACCGGGGAGCTGTTTTTT
CASSSGTSGLTGELFF
>TRBJ1-1|-|-|TRBV5-1
TGCGCCAGCAGCACCGGTAGGGGTGACACTGAAGCTTTCTTT
CASSTGRGDTEAFF
>TRBJ2-7|-|TRBD2|TRBV7-8
TGTGCCAGCAGCCCTCAGACTAGCGCTAGCTACGAGCAGTACTTC
CASSPQTSASYEQYF
>TRBJ2-7|-|-|TRBV5-4
TGTGCCAGCAGCTTCGGAGGGGACGAGCAGTACTTC
CASSFGGDEQYF
>TRBJ1-6|-|-|TRBV28
TGTGCCAGCAGTTTATACCGGGGACTTAATTCACCCCTCCACTTT
CASSLYRGLNSPLHF
>TRBJ2-2|-|-|TRBV9
TGTGCCAGCAGCGCCCAGTCGTACACCGGGGAGCTGTTTTTT
CASSAQSYTGELFF
>TRBJ1-2|-|-|TRBV28
TGTGCCAGCAGTCCTCCAACAGGGCGCTATGGCTACACCTTC
CASSPPTGRYGYTF
>TRBJ1-2|-|-|TRBV6-2/TRBV6-3
TGTGCCAGCAGTTACGGTACGAGGAGGGGTGGCTACACCTTC
CASSYGTRRGGYTF
>TRBJ2-1|-|TRBD2|TRBV6-1
TGTGCCAGCAGTGAAAGAGCGGGACTAGCGGGGGCTGCCCATGAGCAGTTCTTC
CASSERAGLAGAAHEQFF
>TRBJ1-2|few|-|TRBV19
TGTGCCAGTAGTATCCCTCTTGGGGCAAAATCGGACTATGGCTACACCTTC
CASSIPLGAKSDYGYTF
>TRBJ2-1|-|-|TRBV7-2
TGTGCCAGCAGCTTATTAGCCCTCCCCCCCTTATCGAATGAGCAGTTCTTC
CASSLLALPPLSNEQFF
>TRBJ2-7|once|-|TRBV28
TGTGCCAGCAACCGGGTCAATAGTGTGGGCGAGCAGTACTTC
CASNRVNSVGEQYF
>TRBJ2-1|-|-|TRBV11-2
TGTGCCAGCAGCTCGGGGAGGAGTGAGCAGTTCTTC
CASSSGRSEQFF
>TRBJ2-3|few|-|TRBV4-3
TGCGCCAGCAGCCGAACCGCTGGGGGGGCGGGAAAAACAGATACGCAGTATTTT
CASSRTAGGAGKTDTQYF
>TRBJ1-5|few|-|TRBV6-1
TGTGCCAGCAGTGAAGGGTTTGGGGCAGGTGATCAGCCCCAGCATTTT
CASSEGFGAGDQPQHF
>TRBJ1-1|few|-|TRBV2
TGTGCCAGCAGTGCCATAGGGACAACCACTGAAGCTTTCTTT
CASSAIGTTTEAFF
>TRBJ2-7|few|TRBD1|TRBV2
TGTGCCAGCAGTGAACTTCCGGGACAGGGCCACGAGCAGTACTTC
CASSELPGQGHEQYF
>TRBJ2-7|-|-|TRBV7-3
TGTGCCAGCAGCTTAAATCAGAATTCCTACGAGCAGTACTTC
CASSLNQNSYEQYF
>TRBJ1-3|once|TRBD1|TRBV7-2
TGTGCCAGCAGCGCGGGACAGACTGGAAACACCATATATTTT
CASSAGQTGNTIYF
>TRBJ2-2|many|TRBD2|TRBV10-3
TGTGCCATCAGTGAACTAGCGGGGGACACCGGGGAGCTGTTTTTT
CAISELAGDTGELFF
>TRBJ2-5|-|-|TRBV2
TGTGCCAGTGGAGGGGGGGAGCGATTGCGATTTGGGGAGACCCAGTACTTC
CASGGGERLRFGETQYF
>TRBJ1-5|-|-|TRBV19
TGTGCCAGTACTACTCGGAGGGCCGATCAGCCCCAGCATTTT
CASTTRRADQPQHF
>TRBJ1-2|-|-|TRBV2
TGTGCCAGCAGTGAAAGACAGAAAGACTATGGCTACACCTTC
CASSERQKDYGYTF
>TRBJ2-7|few|TRBD1|TRBV6-2/TRBV6-3
TGTGCCAGCAGTGGGAGGACAGGGCTCGAGCAGTACTTC
CASSGRTGLEQYF
>TRBJ1-1|-|TRBD1|TRBV6-2/TRBV6-3
TGTGCCAGCAGTTACGTTCCCTCGACAGGGGTCCCACCTGAAGCTTTCTTT
CASSYVPSTGVPPEAFF